The source of this T cell receptor beta chain is a study of blood T cell repertoires in COVID-19. About the study: Material from acute and convalescent COVID-19 was sourced from the United States, Italy and Spain. Nucleic acid was either cDNA or gDNA, and it came from T cells, B-cell-depleted T cells, or PBMCs.

In the study's own analysis: Reference gene primer amplification yielded estimated nucleated cell counts. Repertoires were generated with immunoSEQ multiplex PCR, while TCRdb's copy carries only in-frame clones and drops some. The DNA gave D and trimming, while V, J and clone size come from that table. This table has about 150,000 clones, about four fifths appearing once. Sequencing was carried out using peripheral blood. The receptor was derived from a man aged 25-45 years with COVID-19, enrolled during active disease.

The CDR3 region is CASSSRKSGLSYEQYF. The CDR3 DNA reads as TGTGCCAGCAGCTCACGAAAGAGCGGGTTGTCCTACGAGCAGTACTTC. The chain carries TRBV5-4 and TRBJ2-7; D possibly corresponds to TRBD2 (6 bases). CDR1 and CDR2 (germline): SGHNT, YYREEE (reference sequence). The CDR3 is 16 amino acids. V lost 3 bases and J 1 base, leaving 17 bases between the germline ends.